A selection of T cell receptor beta chains follows, all from one sample in a study of CD8+CD57+ T cells in acquired aplastic anemia. TCRdb itself ran the reads through MiXCR, one entry per CDR3 protein. The data hold 35,000 to 45,000 distinct CDR3 sequences, with 68% observed a single time. Material for sequencing was sorted CD4+, CD8+, or CD8+CD57+ T cells (not recorded which) from PBMCs. The origin of the receptors is a human donor in good health, serving as a control. Each CDR3 is given with its conserved first and last residue.

CASSSGTRDRVYNEQFF,TRBV7-3,TRBJ2-1
CASSIMRNQPQHF,TRBV6-1,TRBJ1-5
CATSDFWGYTF,TRBV24-1,TRBJ1-2
CASSFGQGRLETQYF,TRBV7-9,TRBJ2-5
CASSRGAYDEQFF,TRBV5-1,TRBJ2-1
CSAREGQLSYEQYF,TRBV20-1,TRBJ2-7
CSVRGGNTEAFF,TRBV29-1,TRBJ1-1
CASTPGWGQPQHF,TRBV6-5,TRBJ1-5
CASSLERQETQYF,TRBV7-7,TRBJ2-5
CASSPGRVNTEAFF,TRBV19,TRBJ1-1